A selection of T cell receptor beta chains follows, all from one sample in a study of T cell changes during pregnancy in multiple sclerosis. TCRdb keeps only in-frame clones here, not all; method: immunoSEQ multiplex PCR. The repertoire has tens of thousands of clones, around 92% of them found once; the top ten carry 2%. This sample comprised peripheral blood, obtained in the third trimester of pregnancy. The receptors were gathered from a female donor in good health, enrolled as a control in a pregnancy study. Each CDR3 is given with its conserved first and last residue. D genes are given only for firm matches. Size is omitted from some rows. Given values are once, few, many or a class for expanded clones.

v_call: TRBV14
d_call: TRBD2
j_call: TRBJ2-4
clone_size: .
cdr3_nt: TGTGCCAGCAACCTAGCGGGGGGGGTCAAAAACATTCAGTACTTC
cdr3_aa: CASNLAGGVKNIQYF

v_call: TRBV7-3
d_call: TRBD1
j_call: TRBJ2-1
clone_size: .
cdr3_nt: TGTGCCAGCAGCTTAGGGGTTTGGGGCGACAGGGGTCATGAGCAGTTCTTC
cdr3_aa: CASSLGVWGDRGHEQFF

v_call: TRBV2
d_call: .
j_call: TRBJ2-7
clone_size: once
cdr3_nt: TGTGCCAGCAGTCCGGGACACTCGGGGATCTACGAGCAGTACTTC
cdr3_aa: CASSPGHSGIYEQYF

v_call: TRBV19
d_call: .
j_call: TRBJ1-1
clone_size: .
cdr3_nt: TGTGCCAGTAGTATCGAGCTGAACACTGAAGCTTTCTTT
cdr3_aa: CASSIELNTEAFF

v_call: TRBV2
d_call: .
j_call: TRBJ2-7
clone_size: .
cdr3_nt: TGTGCCAGCAGTCAGGGCCACGAGCAGTACTTC
cdr3_aa: CASSQGHEQYF

v_call: TRBV7-2
d_call: .
j_call: TRBJ2-7
clone_size: .
cdr3_nt: TGTGCCAGCAGCCCGAAAACTAGCCTACGATCCAACGAGCAGTACTTC
cdr3_aa: CASSPKTSLRSNEQYF

v_call: TRBV5-4
d_call: TRBD1
j_call: TRBJ2-5
clone_size: .
cdr3_nt: TGTGCCAGCAGCTGGGAGACAGGGGGCGGGAAGACCCAGTACTTC
cdr3_aa: CASSWETGGGKTQYF

v_call: TRBV4-3
d_call: TRBD2
j_call: TRBJ2-5
clone_size: .
cdr3_nt: TGCGCCAGCAGCCAAGTGGTAGCTGCGGGAGGGTTATACTTC
cdr3_aa: CASSQVVAAGGLYF

v_call: TRBV6-6
d_call: TRBD1
j_call: TRBJ2-2
clone_size: .
cdr3_nt: TGTGCCAGCAGCATTACAGGGGGCACCGGGGAGCTGTTTTTT
cdr3_aa: CASSITGGTGELFF

v_call: TRBV28
d_call: .
j_call: TRBJ2-7
clone_size: .
cdr3_nt: TGTGCCAGCACCATGCTTGGGCTAGCTGGCGGCTACGAGCAGTACTTC
cdr3_aa: CASTMLGLAGGYEQYF

v_call: TRBV2
d_call: .
j_call: TRBJ1-1
clone_size: .
cdr3_nt: TGTGCCAGCAGTGAACAGGGGAACACTGAAGCTTTCTTT
cdr3_aa: CASSEQGNTEAFF

v_call: TRBV5-1
d_call: .
j_call: TRBJ2-3
clone_size: .
cdr3_nt: TGCGCCAGCAGCTACCTTAGCCTTAGCACAGATACGCAGTATTTT
cdr3_aa: CASSYLSLSTDTQYF

v_call: TRBV10-3
d_call: .
j_call: TRBJ2-2
clone_size: .
cdr3_nt: TGTGCCATCAGTGATCAGGGGCGGGTAGCCGGGGAGCTGTTTTTT
cdr3_aa: CAISDQGRVAGELFF

v_call: TRBV9
d_call: TRBD2
j_call: TRBJ2-3
clone_size: .
cdr3_nt: TGTGCCAGCAGCGTTAGCGGGAAGGCGGATACGCAGTATTTT
cdr3_aa: CASSVSGKADTQYF

v_call: TRBV18
d_call: TRBD1
j_call: TRBJ1-1
clone_size: .
cdr3_nt: TGTGCCAGCTCACCCAGTTACGACAGGGCCTTAACTGAAGCTTTCTTT
cdr3_aa: CASSPSYDRALTEAFF

v_call: TRBV30
d_call: .
j_call: TRBJ2-1
clone_size: once
cdr3_nt: TGTGCCTGGAAACAGGACTTGGGACTTGGAGGGGAGCAGTTCTTC
cdr3_aa: CAWKQDLGLGGEQFF

v_call: TRBV7-2
d_call: .
j_call: TRBJ2-3
clone_size: .
cdr3_nt: TGTGCCAGCAGCTTAGGGGCTAGCGGCACAGATACGCAGTATTTT
cdr3_aa: CASSLGASGTDTQYF

v_call: TRBV27
d_call: TRBD2
j_call: TRBJ2-1
clone_size: .
cdr3_nt: TGTGCCAGCAGTTTAATAGGGACTAGTATAGAGCAGTTCTTC
cdr3_aa: CASSLIGTSIEQFF